This T cell receptor beta chain was captured by sequencing in a study of monozygotic twins with cystic fibrosis. Overall study results and limits: In this small cohort, shared CDR3 numbers showed no association with age, concordance or disease severity. Monozygotic CF twins shared more identical nucleotide clonotypes than unrelated patients.

On this clone: What it binds is not known.

The method was immunoSEQ multiplex PCR; TCRdb's version includes in-frame clones alone and lacks a portion of them. Here the sample spans over 20,000 clones, 91% being singletons. This TCR derives from a girl aged 2-10 years with cystic fibrosis. Sample: blood.

CDR3 DNA sequence: TGTGCCAGCAGCGTAGCCGGCATCGCTAACTATGGCTACACCTTC. Protein: CASSVAGIANYGYTF. This chain uses TRBV9 with TRBJ1-2; D ambiguous. Trimming shortened V by 0 bases and J by 0 bases, and 9 bases separated the two germline ends. The CDR3 spans 15 residues. Germline CDR1 SGDLS, CDR2 YYNGEE. Drawing the rest from reference TRBV9 and TRBJ1-2, the complete variable domain is DSGVTQTPKHLITATGQRVTLRCSPRSGDLSVYWYQQSLDQGLQFLIQYYNGEERAKGNILERFSAQQFPDLHSELNLSSLELGDSALYFCASSVAGIANYGYTFGSGTRLTVV.